The 8 T cell receptor beta chains below were found in one sample sequenced in a study of long-term antiretroviral therapy in people with HIV. immunoSEQ v3.0 was run at survey level. Clones were sequenced by immunoSEQ multiplex PCR, and TCRdb holds only the in-frame ones, with some missing. Here the sample spans 20,000 to 25,000 clones, 65% to 80% being singletons. Sequenced here: unsorted PBMCs, sampled 4.1 years after starting antiretroviral therapy. The receptors come from a woman aged 40-49 years with HIV.

The chain uses TRBV27 and TRBJ2-3; perhaps D is TRBD1 or TRBD2 (5 bases each). From germline, CDR1 is MNHEY and CDR2 SMNVEV (reference sequence). The CDR3 spans 13 residues. Trimming removed 6 bases from V and 1 base from J, with 8 bases in between. The CDR3 loop reads CASSRDRTDTQYF. In DNA form, the CDR3 reads TGTGCCAGCAGCAGGGACCGCACAGATACGCAGTATTTT.

The gene calls are TRBV10-3 and TRBJ1-5, with D unclear. This CDR3 has 16 amino acids. The germline V gene has CDR1 ENHRY and CDR2 SYGVKD. V gave up 0 bases and J gave up 6 bases, with 15 bases separating them. The CDR3, as DNA: TGTGCCATCAGTGAGTCGATACCGTCGACGGGTCAGCCCCAGCATTTT. This translates into CAISESIPSTGQPQHF.

The CDR3 protein is CASSESGTPLRQFF. The CDR3, as DNA: TGTGCCAGCTCCGAATCCGGGACCCCCTTACGGCAGTTCTTC. The rearrangement joins TRBV18 to TRBJ2-1; TRBD1 or TRBD2 may be the D gene (5 bases each). The germline V gene encodes CDR1 KGHSH and CDR2 LQKENI. V shed 6 bases and J shed 12 bases, with 21 bases lying between them. The CDR3 contains 14 residues.

The chain is built from TRBV6-5 and TRBJ2-1; D call uncertain. Germline-derived CDR1 and CDR2 are MNHEY and SVGAGI. The CDR3 runs to 13 residues. Trimming shortened V by 0 bases and J by 4 bases, and 4 bases separated the two germline ends. This CDR3 is CASSYSLYNEQFF. The CDR3, as DNA: TGTGCCAGCAGTTACTCGTTATACAATGAGCAGTTCTTC.

CDR3 sequence (DNA): TGTGCCAGCAGTTCTCAAGTTAACTATGGCTACACCTTC. Translation: CASSSQVNYGYTF. The chain uses TRBV2 and TRBJ1-2; D gene uncertain. The CDR3 sequence is 13 residues long. CDR1 SNHLY and CDR2 FYNNEI come from the germline V gene. V shed 5 bases and J shed 1 base, with 8 bases lying between them.

The chain uses TRBV10-3 and TRBJ1-1, with no clear D. The V and J ends lost 10 bases and 1 base respectively, with 10 bases between them. There are 12 residues in the CDR3. CDR1 is ENHRY and CDR2 is SYGVKD in the germline V gene. The CDR3 loop reads CATATGNTEAFF. CDR3 sequence (DNA): TGTGCCACCGCCACGGGGAACACTGAAGCTTTCTTT.

This chain joins TRBV5-4 and TRBJ2-7; 8 bases map to TRBD1. This CDR3 has 13 amino acids. V gave up 4 bases and J gave up 2 bases; unmatched junction bases: 2. Germline V gives CDR1 SGHNT, CDR2 YYREEE (reference sequence). CDR3 loop: CASSDRGTYEQYF. The CDR3 region has the DNA TGTGCCAGCAGCGACAGGGGAACCTACGAGCAGTACTTC.

The chain is built from TRBV21-1 and TRBJ1-6. TRBV21-1 is tagged as a pseudogene. The CDR3 is 13 residues long. CDR3 bases: TGTGCCAGCAGTCTGAGGAGAGGTTCACCCCTCCACTTT. It is translated as CASSLRRGSPLHF.